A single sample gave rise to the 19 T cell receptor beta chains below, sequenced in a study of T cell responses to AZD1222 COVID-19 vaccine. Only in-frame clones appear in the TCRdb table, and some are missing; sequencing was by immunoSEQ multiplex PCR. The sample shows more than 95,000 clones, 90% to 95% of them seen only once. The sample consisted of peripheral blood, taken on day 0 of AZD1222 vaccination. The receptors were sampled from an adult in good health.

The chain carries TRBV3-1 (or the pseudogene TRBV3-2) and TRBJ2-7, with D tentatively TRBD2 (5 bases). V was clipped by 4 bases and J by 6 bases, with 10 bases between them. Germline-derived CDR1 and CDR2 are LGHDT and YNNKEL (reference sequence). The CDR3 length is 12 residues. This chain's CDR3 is CASSLLSVEQYF. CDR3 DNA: TGTGCCAGCAGCCTGCTTAGCGTCGAGCAGTACTTC.

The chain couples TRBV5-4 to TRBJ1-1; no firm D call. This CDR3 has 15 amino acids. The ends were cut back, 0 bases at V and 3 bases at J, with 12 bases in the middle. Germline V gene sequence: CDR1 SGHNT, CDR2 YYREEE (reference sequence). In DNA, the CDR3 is TGTGCCAGCAGCTTGGAACCGCGTGCGGACACTGAAGCTTTCTTT. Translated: CASSLEPRADTEAFF.

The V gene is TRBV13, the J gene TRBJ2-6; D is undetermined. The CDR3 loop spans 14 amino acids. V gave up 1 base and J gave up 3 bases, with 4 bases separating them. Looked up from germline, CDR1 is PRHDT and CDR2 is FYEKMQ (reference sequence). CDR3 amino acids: CASSLAIGANVLTF. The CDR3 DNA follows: TGTGCCAGCAGCTTAGCTATTGGGGCCAACGTCCTGACTTTC.

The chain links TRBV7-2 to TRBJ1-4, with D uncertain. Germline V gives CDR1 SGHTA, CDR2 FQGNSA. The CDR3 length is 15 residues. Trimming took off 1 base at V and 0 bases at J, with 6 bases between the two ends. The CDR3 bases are TGTGCCAGCAGCTTAGACGTTGCAACTAATGAAAAACTGTTTTTT. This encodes CASSLDVATNEKLFF.

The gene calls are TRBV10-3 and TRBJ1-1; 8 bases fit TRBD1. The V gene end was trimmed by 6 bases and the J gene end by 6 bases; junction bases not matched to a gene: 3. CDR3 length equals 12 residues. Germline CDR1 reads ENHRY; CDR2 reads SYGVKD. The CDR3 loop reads CAIRDRASEAFF. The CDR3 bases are TGTGCCATCAGGGACAGGGCATCTGAAGCTTTCTTT.

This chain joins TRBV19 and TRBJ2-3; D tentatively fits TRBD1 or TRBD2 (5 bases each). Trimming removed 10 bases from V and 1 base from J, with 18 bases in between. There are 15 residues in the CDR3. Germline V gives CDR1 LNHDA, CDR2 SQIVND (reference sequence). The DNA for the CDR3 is TGTGCCACCAAAGTGACGGGACCGCGCACAGATACGCAGTATTTT. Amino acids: CATKVTGPRTDTQYF.

CDR3 sequence: CASSDEAGNEKLFF. The CDR3 DNA reads TGTGCCAGCAGTGACGAGGCGGGGAATGAAAAACTGTTTTTT. The chain links TRBV2 to TRBJ1-4; the D is unclear. CDR1 SNHLY and CDR2 FYNNEI come from the germline V gene. CDR3 length: 14 amino acids. Between the trimmed V and J ends, which lost 3 bases and 5 bases, there was a span of 10 bases. The variable domain in full, completed from reference TRBV2 and TRBJ1-4, reads EPEVTQTPSHQVTQMGQEVILRCVPISNHLYFYWYRQILGQKVEFLVSFYNNEISEKSEIFDDQFSVERPDGSNFTLKIRSTKLEDSAMYFCASSDEAGNEKLFFGSGTQLSVL.

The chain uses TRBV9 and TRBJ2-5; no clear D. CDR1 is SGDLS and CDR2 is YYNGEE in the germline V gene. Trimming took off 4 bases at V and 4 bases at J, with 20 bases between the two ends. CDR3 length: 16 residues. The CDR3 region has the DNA TGTGCCAGCAGCCCCGGACGCGAACTGCCTGTAGAGACCCAGTACTTC. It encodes CASSPGRELPVETQYF.

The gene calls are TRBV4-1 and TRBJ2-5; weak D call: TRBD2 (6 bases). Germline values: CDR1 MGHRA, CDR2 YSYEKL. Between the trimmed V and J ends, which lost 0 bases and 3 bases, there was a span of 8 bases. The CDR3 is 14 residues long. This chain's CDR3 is CASSQDQREETQYF. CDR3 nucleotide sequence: TGCGCCAGCAGCCAAGATCAGCGGGAAGAGACCCAGTACTTC.

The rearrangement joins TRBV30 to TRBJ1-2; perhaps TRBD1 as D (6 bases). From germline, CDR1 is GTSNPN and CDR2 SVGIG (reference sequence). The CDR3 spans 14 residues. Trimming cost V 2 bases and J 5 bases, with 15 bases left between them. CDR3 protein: CAWSPPRQVYGYTF. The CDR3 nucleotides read TGTGCCTGGAGTCCTCCACGACAGGTGTATGGCTACACCTTC.

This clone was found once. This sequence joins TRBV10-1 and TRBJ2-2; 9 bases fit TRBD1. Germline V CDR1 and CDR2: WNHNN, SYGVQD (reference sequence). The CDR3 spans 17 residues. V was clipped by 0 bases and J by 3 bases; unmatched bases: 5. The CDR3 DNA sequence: TGCGCCAGCAGTGAGTCTTCCCGGACAGGGGACACCGGGGAGCTGTTTTTT. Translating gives CASSESSRTGDTGELFF.

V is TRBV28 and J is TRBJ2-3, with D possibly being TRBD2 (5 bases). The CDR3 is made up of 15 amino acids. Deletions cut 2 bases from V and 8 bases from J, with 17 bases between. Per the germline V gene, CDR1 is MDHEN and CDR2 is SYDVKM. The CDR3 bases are TGTGCCAGCAGTTTAGAGTCGACTATTTTTGTTACGCAGTATTTT. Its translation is CASSLESTIFVTQYF.

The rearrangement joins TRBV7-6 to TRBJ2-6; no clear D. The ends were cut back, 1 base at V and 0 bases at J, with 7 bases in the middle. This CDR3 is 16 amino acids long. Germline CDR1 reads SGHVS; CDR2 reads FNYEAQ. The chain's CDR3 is CASSLGASSGANVLTF. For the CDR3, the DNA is TGTGCCAGCAGCTTAGGGGCCAGCTCTGGGGCCAACGTCCTGACTTTC.

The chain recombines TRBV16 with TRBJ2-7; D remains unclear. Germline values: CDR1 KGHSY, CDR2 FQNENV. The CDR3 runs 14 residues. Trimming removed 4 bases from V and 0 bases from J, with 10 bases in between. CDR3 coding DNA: TGTGCCAGCAGCCTAAACCGGATCTCCTACGAGCAGTACTTC. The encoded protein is CASSLNRISYEQYF.

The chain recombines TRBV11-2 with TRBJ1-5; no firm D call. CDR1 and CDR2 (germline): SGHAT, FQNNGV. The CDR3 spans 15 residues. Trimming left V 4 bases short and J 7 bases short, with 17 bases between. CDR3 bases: TGTGCCAGCAGCTCGGGTCCCTCCCCGACGCAGCCCCAGCATTTT. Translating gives CASSSGPSPTQPQHF.

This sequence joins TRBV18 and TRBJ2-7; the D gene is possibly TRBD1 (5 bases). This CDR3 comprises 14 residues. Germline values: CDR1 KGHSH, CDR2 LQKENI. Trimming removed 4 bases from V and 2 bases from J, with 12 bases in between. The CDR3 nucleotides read TGTGCCAGCTCACAAGATCAACAGGCCTACGAGCAGTACTTC. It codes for CASSQDQQAYEQYF.

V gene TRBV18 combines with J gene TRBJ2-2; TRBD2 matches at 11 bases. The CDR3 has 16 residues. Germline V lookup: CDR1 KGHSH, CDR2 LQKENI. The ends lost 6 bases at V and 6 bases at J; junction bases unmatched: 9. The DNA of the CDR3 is TGTGCCAGCTCCCTAACTAGCGGGAGTCCCCCCGGGGAGCTGTTTTTT. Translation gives CASSLTSGSPPGELFF.

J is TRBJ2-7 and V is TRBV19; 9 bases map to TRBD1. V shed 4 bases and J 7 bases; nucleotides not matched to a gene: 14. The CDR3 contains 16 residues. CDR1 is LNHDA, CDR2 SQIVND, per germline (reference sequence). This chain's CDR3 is CASSTSTGGYSTEQYF. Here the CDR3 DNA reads TGTGCCAGTAGTACTTCGACAGGGGGGTACTCGACGGAGCAGTACTTC.

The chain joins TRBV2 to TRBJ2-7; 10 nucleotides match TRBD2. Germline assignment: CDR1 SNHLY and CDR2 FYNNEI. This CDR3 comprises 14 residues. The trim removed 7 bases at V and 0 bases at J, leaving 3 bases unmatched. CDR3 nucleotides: TGTGCCAGCACCGGGACTAGCGTCTCCTACGAGCAGTACTTC. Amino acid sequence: CASTGTSVSYEQYF.